This T cell receptor (beta chain) was captured in a study of metastatic and nonmetastatic thyroid tumors. About the study: Repertoires from blood and tumor or nodule tissue of malignant and benign thyroid patients were compared.

Study-wide results and caveats: Compared with benign nodules, malignant thyroid tumors were reported to have significantly higher TCR beta diversity in both blood and tumor.

As to this clone: Its antigen is currently unknown.

TCRdb called clones again from the PCR reads with MiXCR. The repertoire holds 36,000 or so clones, under 40% seen once, with about 16% in the top ten. Prior to thyroid surgery, none of the patients had received any treatment. V lost 6 bases to trimming and J lost 4 bases, with 11 bases between them. This CDR3 has 12 residues. Germline CDR1 and CDR2: DFQATT and SNEGSKA (reference sequence). The specimen was tumor tissue. This rearrangement joins TRBV20-1 to TRBJ2-3; possible D gene TRBD2, 5 bases. The source of this sequence is a female donor with papillary thyroid cancer or a benign thyroid nodule (not recorded which). Some clones in this sample may be carry-over from other donors' samples. The CDR3 nucleotides read TGCAGTGCGCTCGCGGGCTCAGATACGCAGTATTTT. This gives the protein CSALAGSDTQYF.